What follows are 3 T cell receptor beta chains derived from one specimen sequenced in a study of lymphopenia after photon versus proton radiotherapy. Sequencing used immunoSEQ multiplex PCR; TCRdb keeps in-frame clones, though not all of them. The sample carries 160,000 or so clones, approximately 90% recorded once. Sample: peripheral blood, taken from a patient treated with photon-based radiotherapy. The receptors shown here come from a man aged 50-59 years with gastric cancer.

V is TRBV4-1 and J is TRBJ2-7; D is undetermined. Germline loops: CDR1 MGHRA, CDR2 YSYEKL. The germline V and J ends were trimmed by 6 bases and 3 bases, with 12 bases remaining between them. CDR3 length: 13 amino acids. As DNA, the CDR3 is TGCGCCAGCAGGGCCCAAACGGGCTACGAGCAGTACTTC. Residues: CASRAQTGYEQYF.

The rearrangement joins TRBV25-1 to TRBJ2-1, with 13 bases aligning to TRBD2. V shed 2 bases, J shed 12 bases, and the junction held 1 base outside the gene matches. The germline gives CDR1 MGHDK, CDR2 SYGVNS. This CDR3 is 13 amino acids long. CDR3 loop: CASSEGTSGAQFF. DNA for the CDR3: TGTGCCAGCAGTGAAGGGACTAGCGGGGCGCAGTTCTTC.

CDR3 nucleotide sequence: TGTGCCAGCAGCCTCAGGACTAGCGATGGTCCCAATGAGCAGTTCTTC. Protein product: CASSLRTSDGPNEQFF. The V call is TRBV7-3, the J call TRBJ2-1; 9 nucleotides agree with TRBD2. V shed 5 bases and J 6 bases; nucleotides not matched to a gene: 11. The length of the CDR3 is 16 residues. CDR1 is SGHTA, CDR2 FQGTGA, per germline.